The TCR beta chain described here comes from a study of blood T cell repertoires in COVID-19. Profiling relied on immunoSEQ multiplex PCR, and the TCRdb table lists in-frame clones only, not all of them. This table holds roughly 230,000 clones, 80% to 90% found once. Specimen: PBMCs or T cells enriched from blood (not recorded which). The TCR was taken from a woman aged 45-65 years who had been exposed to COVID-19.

CDR3 in DNA: TGTGCCAGCAGCCAGAGACAGCCGTACTCCTATAATTCACCCCTCCACTTT. This sequence encodes CASSQRQPYSYNSPLHF. The chain has TRBV7-2 and TRBJ1-6; tentatively, D is TRBD1 (5 bases). There are 17 residues in the CDR3. Trimming pared 5 bases from V and 0 bases from J, leaving 14 bases between. Germline V gives CDR1 SGHTA, CDR2 FQGNSA.